This TCR beta chain is from a study of cytomegalovirus exposure and HLA in healthy donors. PCR was performed using 60 Vbeta and 13 Jbeta primers. Repertoires were generated with immunoSEQ multiplex PCR, while TCRdb's copy carries only in-frame clones and drops some. The repertoire consists of about 200,000 clones, with around 73% occurring once and the leading ten covering about 3.8%. Note on this clone: Its antigen is unknown. An end of the junction differs from the germline gene, which may be a read error.

The study's findings and limits: In a later analysis, common viral pathogens appeared linked to several of the most significant clusters.

Germline V CDR1 and CDR2: SSHAT, FNYEAQ (reference sequence). This CDR3 region has 16 residues. The receptor was isolated from a male donor in good health and CMV-seronegative. What was sequenced was PBMCs. The genes are TRBV7-7 and TRBJ2-5; 11 nucleotides align to TRBD2. Written as DNA, the CDR3 is TGTGCTAGCAGCTTATCCCTAGCGGGAGGTCAAGAGACCCAGTACTTC. This translates into CASSLSLAGGQETQYF.